This entry describes one TCR beta chain. Its antigen is as yet unknown. Germline V gene data show CDR1 as LNHDA and CDR2 as SQIVND (reference sequence). The CDR3 has 14 amino acids. V lost 8 bases and J lost 9; bases outside the gene matches: 13. The entry originates in a study of graft-versus-host responses after intestinal transplantation. Across the whole study: Recipients across the board were started on anti-thymocyte globulin induction, then kept on tacrolimus and steroids for approximately three years. The study, taken as a whole, reports: Graft-donor T cell macrochimerism coincided with high graft-versus-host to host-versus-graft clonal ratios in allografts. Some GvH clones were seen earlier in gut or blood, suggesting intestinal origin.

Only in-frame clones appear in the TCRdb table, and some are missing; sequencing was by immunoSEQ multiplex PCR. In the table there are about 110,000 clones, 90% to 95% of which are singletons. V gene TRBV19 combines with J gene TRBJ2-1; 7 nucleotides line up with TRBD2. This TCR came from a human donor who was the organ donor for an intestinal transplant. The sequencing used unstimulated CD4+ T cells sorted from spleen or lymph node cells, collected before transplant. CDR3 in amino acids: CASSPAGVWSEQFF. In DNA form, the CDR3 reads TGTGCCAGTTCTCCGGCGGGAGTGTGGAGTGAGCAGTTCTTC.